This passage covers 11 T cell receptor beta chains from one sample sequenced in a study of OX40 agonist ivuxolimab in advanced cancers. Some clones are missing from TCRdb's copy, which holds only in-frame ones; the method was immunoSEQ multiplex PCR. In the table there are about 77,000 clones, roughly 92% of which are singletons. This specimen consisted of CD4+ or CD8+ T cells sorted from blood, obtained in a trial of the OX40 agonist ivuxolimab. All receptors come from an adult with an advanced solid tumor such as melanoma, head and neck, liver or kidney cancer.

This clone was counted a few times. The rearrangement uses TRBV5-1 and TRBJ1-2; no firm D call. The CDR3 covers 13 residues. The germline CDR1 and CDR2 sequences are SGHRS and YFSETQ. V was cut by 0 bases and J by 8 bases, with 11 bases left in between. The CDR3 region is CASSLGAVLGYTF. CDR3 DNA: TGCGCCAGCAGCTTGGGGGCCGTCCTGGGCTACACCTTC.

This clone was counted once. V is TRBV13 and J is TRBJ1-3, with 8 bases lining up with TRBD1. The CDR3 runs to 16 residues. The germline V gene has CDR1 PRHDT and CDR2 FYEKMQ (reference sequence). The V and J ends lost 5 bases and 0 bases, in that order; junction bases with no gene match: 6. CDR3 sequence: CASSLGQGGSGNTIYF. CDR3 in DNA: TGTGCCAGCAGCCTCGGACAGGGAGGCTCTGGAAACACCATATATTTT.

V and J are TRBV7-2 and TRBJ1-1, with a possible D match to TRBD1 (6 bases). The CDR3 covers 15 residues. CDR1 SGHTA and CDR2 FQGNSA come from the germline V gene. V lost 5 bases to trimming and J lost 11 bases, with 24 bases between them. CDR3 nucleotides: TGTGCCAGCAGCCCACAGGGACCCTTTTTGTCTGGGGCTTTCTTT. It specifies CASSPQGPFLSGAFF. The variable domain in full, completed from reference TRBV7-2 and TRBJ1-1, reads GAGVSQSPSNKVTEKGKDVELRCDPISGHTALYWYRQSLGQGLEFLIYFQGNSAPDKSGLPSDRFSAERTGGSVSTLTIQRTQQEDSAVYLCASSPQGPFLSGAFFGQGTRLTVV.

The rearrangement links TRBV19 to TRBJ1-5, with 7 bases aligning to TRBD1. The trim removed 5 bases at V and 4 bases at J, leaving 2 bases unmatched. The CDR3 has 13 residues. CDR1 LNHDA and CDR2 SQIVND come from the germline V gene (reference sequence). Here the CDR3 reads CASSFRGNQPQHF. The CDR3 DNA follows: TGTGCCAGTAGTTTCAGGGGGAATCAGCCCCAGCATTTT.

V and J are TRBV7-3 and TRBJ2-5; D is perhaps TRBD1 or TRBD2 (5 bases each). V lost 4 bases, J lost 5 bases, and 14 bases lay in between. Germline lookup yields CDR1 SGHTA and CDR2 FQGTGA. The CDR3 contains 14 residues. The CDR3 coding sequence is TGTGCCAGCAGCTCCCGGGGCTCCGGGGAGACCCAGTACTTC. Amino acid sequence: CASSSRGSGETQYF.

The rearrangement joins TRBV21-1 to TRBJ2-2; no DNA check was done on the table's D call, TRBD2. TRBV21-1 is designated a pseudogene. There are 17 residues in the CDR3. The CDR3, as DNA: TGTGCCAGCAGCAAAGCGCAACGACGGGAGGGCCCCGGGGAGCTGTTTTTT. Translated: CASSKAQRREGPGELFF.

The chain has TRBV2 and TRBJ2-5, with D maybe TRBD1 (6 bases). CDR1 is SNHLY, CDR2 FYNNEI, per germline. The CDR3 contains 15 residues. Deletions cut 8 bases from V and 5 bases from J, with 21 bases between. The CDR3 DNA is TGTGCCAGCCAGGCCGGGACACAGGGTTTCGAGACCCAGTACTTC. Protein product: CASQAGTQGFETQYF. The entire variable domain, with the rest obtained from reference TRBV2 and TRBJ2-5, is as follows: EPEVTQTPSHQVTQMGQEVILRCVPISNHLYFYWYRQILGQKVEFLVSFYNNEISEKSEIFDDQFSVERPDGSNFTLKIRSTKLEDSAMYFCASQAGTQGFETQYFGPGTRLLVL.

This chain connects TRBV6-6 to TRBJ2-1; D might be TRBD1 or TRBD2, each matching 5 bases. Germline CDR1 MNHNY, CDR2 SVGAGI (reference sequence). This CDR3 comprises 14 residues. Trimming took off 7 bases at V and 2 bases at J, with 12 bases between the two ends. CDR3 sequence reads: CASKPGLAYNEQFF. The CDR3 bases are TGTGCCAGCAAACCGGGGCTGGCCTACAATGAGCAGTTCTTC.

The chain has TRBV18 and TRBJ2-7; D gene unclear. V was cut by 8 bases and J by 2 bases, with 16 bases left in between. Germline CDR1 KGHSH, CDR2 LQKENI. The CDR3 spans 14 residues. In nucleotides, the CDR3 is TGTGCCAGCCGGATTTCTGCCAGCACCTACGAGCAGTACTTC. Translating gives CASRISASTYEQYF.

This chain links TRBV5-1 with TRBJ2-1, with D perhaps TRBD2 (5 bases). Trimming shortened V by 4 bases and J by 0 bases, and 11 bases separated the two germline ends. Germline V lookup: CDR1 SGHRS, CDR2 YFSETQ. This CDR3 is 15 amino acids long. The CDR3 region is CASSENSASYNEQFF. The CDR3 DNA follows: TGCGCCAGCAGCGAAAATAGCGCCTCCTACAATGAGCAGTTCTTC.

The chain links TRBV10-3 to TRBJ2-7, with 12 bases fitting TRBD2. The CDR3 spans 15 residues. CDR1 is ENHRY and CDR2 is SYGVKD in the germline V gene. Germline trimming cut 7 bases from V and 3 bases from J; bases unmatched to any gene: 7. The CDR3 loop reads CAIIRTSGKVYEQYF. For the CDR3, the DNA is TGTGCCATCATCAGGACTAGCGGGAAAGTCTACGAGCAGTACTTC.